This passage covers 20 T cell receptor beta chains from one sample sequenced in a study of cytomegalovirus exposure and HLA in healthy donors. Primers: 60 Vbeta forward and 13 Jbeta reverse. Profiled with immunoSEQ multiplex PCR; TCRdb holds only in-frame clones, not every one. The repertoire includes approximately 150,000 clones, over 70% of them detected once, and 1.3% sits in the top ten. The sequenced sample consisted of PBMCs. All receptors derive from a man aged 45-60 years in good health and CMV-seropositive.

The rearrangement uses TRBV5-4 and TRBJ1-4, with 7 bases matching TRBD1. Per germline, CDR1 SGHNT and CDR2 YYREEE (reference sequence). The ends lost 0 bases at V and 8 bases at J; junction bases unmatched: 7. The CDR3 totals 15 residues. The CDR3 DNA sequence: TGTGCCAGCAGCTTGGCCAAGGGGGCTGGGGAAAAACTGTTTTTT. As protein: CASSLAKGAGEKLFF. The full variable domain, with the rest looked up from reference TRBV5-4 and TRBJ1-4, is ETGVTQSPTHLIKTRGQQVTLRCSSQSGHNTVSWYQQALGQGPQFIFQYYREEENGRGNFPPRFSGLQFPNYSSELNVNALELDDSALYLCASSLAKGAGEKLFFGSGTQLSVL.

This clone has a handful of counts. The chain has TRBV7-9 and TRBJ1-4; TRBD1 matches at 9 bases. Germline V gene data show CDR1 as SEHNR and CDR2 as FQNEAQ (reference sequence). CDR3 length equals 15 residues. The J segment lost 5 bases and the V segment lost 2 bases, leaving 3 bases of the junction unmatched. CDR3 sequence (DNA): TGTGCCAGCAGCTTACGGACAGGGGCGAATGAAAAACTGTTTTTT. Protein: CASSLRTGANEKLFF.

This clone has more than one count but fewer than ten. The chain has TRBV28 and TRBJ1-4; no clear D. Trimming removed 3 bases from V and 7 bases from J, with 9 bases in between. The CDR3 is 13 amino acids. Germline V gene data show CDR1 as MDHEN and CDR2 as SYDVKM. The CDR3 DNA reads TGTGCCAGCAGTTTCCCGGCGGCTGAAAAACTGTTTTTT. Translation: CASSFPAAEKLFF.

V and J are TRBV10-3 and TRBJ1-1; 8 positions match TRBD1. The ends lost 4 bases at V and 3 bases at J; junction bases unmatched: 7. This CDR3 is built from 15 residues. CDR1 ENHRY and CDR2 SYGVKD come from the germline V gene. The CDR3 sequence is CAISGGTGGDTEAFF. CDR3 sequence (DNA): TGTGCCATCAGTGGGGGTACAGGGGGGGACACTGAAGCTTTCTTT.

CDR3 bases: TGTGCCAGCAGTTACGGGGGTAGCGGGAACGAGCAGTACTTC. This translates into CASSYGGSGNEQYF. V and J are TRBV6-5 and TRBJ2-7; the match to TRBD2 covers 8 bases. In germline, CDR1 is MNHEY, CDR2 SVGAGI. V trimming: 2 bases; J trimming: 5 bases; junction bases outside the gene matches: 5. CDR3 length: 14 amino acids.

The chain combines TRBV28 with TRBJ2-5, with 11 bases identical to TRBD2. V gave up 1 base and J gave up 1 base; unmatched junction bases: 11. Germline lookup yields CDR1 MDHEN and CDR2 SYDVKM. This CDR3 contains 19 residues. The DNA of the CDR3 is TGTGCCAGCAGTTTATTTCTTTTGGCTAGCGGGGGGCTCCAAGAGACCCAGTACTTC. Its protein is CASSLFLLASGGLQETQYF.

J is TRBJ2-7 and V is TRBV27; 7 bases map to TRBD1. This CDR3 has 15 amino acids. The trim removed 6 bases at V and 0 bases at J, leaving 8 bases unmatched. CDR1 MNHEY and CDR2 SMNVEV come from the germline V gene (reference sequence). The CDR3, as DNA: TGTGCCAGCAGGACCACAGGGGCGAACTCCTACGAGCAGTACTTC. It encodes CASRTTGANSYEQYF.

The V and J genes are TRBV11-2 and TRBJ1-1, with D possibly matching TRBD1 (6 bases). Germline CDR1 reads SGHAT; CDR2 reads FQNNGV. CDR3 length equals 14 residues. The V gene lost 1 base and the J gene lost 2 bases, with 8 bases spanning the gap. CDR3 in amino acids: CASSLAGDNTEAFF. The DNA of the CDR3 is TGTGCCAGCAGCTTAGCAGGGGACAACACTGAAGCTTTCTTT.

This clone was seen only once. J is TRBJ1-1 and V is TRBV11-1; 7 nucleotides line up with TRBD1. V lost 5 bases, J lost 1 base, and 13 bases stayed unmatched. Germline CDR1 reads SGHAT; CDR2 reads FQDESV (reference sequence). The length of the CDR3 is 17 residues. This chain's CDR3 is CASSILGTAMENTEAFF. Here the CDR3 DNA reads TGTGCCAGCAGCATACTTGGGACAGCCATGGAGAACACTGAAGCTTTCTTT.

V gene TRBV2 combines with J gene TRBJ2-4; TRBD2 matches at 7 bases. This CDR3 is 16 amino acids long. Trimming took 1 base from V and 1 from J; bases not matched to a gene: 4. CDR1 and CDR2 (germline): SNHLY, FYNNEI. Here the CDR3 reads CASSEGTSYAKNIQYF. Written as DNA, the CDR3 is TGTGCCAGCAGTGAAGGGACTAGTTATGCCAAAAACATTCAGTACTTC.

This clone was found a few times. The rearrangement uses TRBV19 and TRBJ1-1, with D tentatively TRBD1 (5 bases). Germline loops: CDR1 LNHDA, CDR2 SQIVND (reference sequence). The CDR3 is 12 residues long. V was shortened by 7 bases and J by 4 bases, with 10 bases between the two germline ends. CDR3 region: CASTGTFTEAFF. The CDR3 DNA reads TGTGCCAGTACCGGGACTTTCACTGAAGCTTTCTTT. The variable domain in full, completed from reference TRBV19 and TRBJ1-1, reads DGGITQSPKYLFRKEGQNVTLSCEQNLNHDAMYWYRQDPGQGLRLIYYSQIVNDFQKGDIAEGYSVSREKKESFPLTVTSAQKNPTAFYLCASTGTFTEAFFGQGTRLTVV.

The chain links TRBV6-6 to TRBJ2-7, with D unclear. The V end was cut by 0 bases, the J end by 4 bases, with 7 bases between. Per germline, CDR1 MNHNY and CDR2 SVGAGI (reference sequence). The CDR3 has 13 amino acids. The CDR3 sequence: CASSYSLHYEQYF. The CDR3 DNA is TGTGCCAGCAGTTACTCGTTACATTACGAGCAGTACTTC.

The chain has TRBV5-4 and TRBJ1-1, with 7 nucleotides matching TRBD1. The V gene's germline CDR1 is SGHNT and CDR2 YYREEE (reference sequence). This CDR3 spans 14 amino acids. The V segment lost 3 bases and the J segment 6 bases; nucleotides outside the gene matches: 8. The CDR3 nucleotides read TGTGCCAGCAGCTCAGACAGGGTCGCAGCTGAAGCTTTCTTT. This gives the protein CASSSDRVAAEAFF.

The chain has TRBV6-5 and TRBJ1-2; weak D call: TRBD1 (5 bases). Germline V lookup: CDR1 MNHEY, CDR2 SVGAGI. V lost 6 bases and J 4 bases, leaving 9 bases between the germline ends. The CDR3 is 12 residues long. The CDR3 is CASRGQGYGYTF. CDR3 DNA: TGTGCCAGCAGAGGGCAGGGCTATGGCTACACCTTC.

The chain recombines TRBV6-1 with TRBJ1-3, with 7 bases that match TRBD1. CDR3 length equals 16 residues. The J segment lost 0 bases and the V segment lost 7 bases, leaving 9 bases of the junction unmatched. Looked up from germline, CDR1 is MNHNS and CDR2 is SASEGT. CDR3 coding DNA: TGTGCCAGCACTGACAGGGCTTCGAGCTCTGGAAACACCATATATTTT. Its translation: CASTDRASSSGNTIYF.

This chain connects TRBV28 to TRBJ1-2; D is unclear. Trimming stripped 3 bases from V and 5 bases from J, with 10 bases between. This CDR3 is 13 amino acids long. Per germline, CDR1 MDHEN and CDR2 SYDVKM. Here the CDR3 DNA reads TGTGCCAGCAGTTTTCTTTCAGTATATGGCTACACCTTC. This encodes CASSFLSVYGYTF.

The CDR3 protein is CASSQDPLAGVGTGELFF. The DNA for the CDR3 is TGCGCCAGCAGCCAAGATCCTCTAGCGGGAGTAGGAACCGGGGAGCTGTTTTTT. V gene TRBV4-3 combines with J gene TRBJ2-2, with TRBD2 identical over 10 bases. The CDR3 is 18 amino acids. J was trimmed by 5 bases and V by 0 bases; bases with no gene match: 9. The germline gives CDR1 LGHNA, CDR2 YSLEER.

The chain couples TRBV18 to TRBJ2-3; 13 bases line up with TRBD2. Germline assignment: CDR1 KGHSH and CDR2 LQKENI. The CDR3 is made up of 16 amino acids. V lost 3 bases and J lost 6; bases outside the gene matches: 6. The CDR3 spells CASSPRTSGSADTQYF. CDR3 bases: TGTGCCAGCTCACCGCGGACTAGCGGGAGTGCGGATACGCAGTATTTT.

The rearrangement joins TRBV5-1 to TRBJ1-2; 9 bases align to TRBD1. Trimming took 7 bases from V and 2 from J; bases not matched to a gene: 9. Germline V CDR1 and CDR2: SGHRS, YFSETQ. CDR3 size: 15 residues. CDR3 loop: CASHLGTGQNYGYTF. CDR3 nucleotides: TGCGCCAGCCACCTAGGGACAGGGCAGAACTATGGCTACACCTTC.

The rearrangement joins TRBV18 to TRBJ2-5; D is perhaps TRBD2 (5 bases). Deletions cut 0 bases from V and 9 bases from J, with 11 bases between. The germline gives CDR1 KGHSH, CDR2 LQKENI. The CDR3 covers 13 residues. The CDR3 bases are TGTGCCAGCTCACCACCGGGCCTCGGGGCCCAGTACTTC. Translation: CASSPPGLGAQYF.